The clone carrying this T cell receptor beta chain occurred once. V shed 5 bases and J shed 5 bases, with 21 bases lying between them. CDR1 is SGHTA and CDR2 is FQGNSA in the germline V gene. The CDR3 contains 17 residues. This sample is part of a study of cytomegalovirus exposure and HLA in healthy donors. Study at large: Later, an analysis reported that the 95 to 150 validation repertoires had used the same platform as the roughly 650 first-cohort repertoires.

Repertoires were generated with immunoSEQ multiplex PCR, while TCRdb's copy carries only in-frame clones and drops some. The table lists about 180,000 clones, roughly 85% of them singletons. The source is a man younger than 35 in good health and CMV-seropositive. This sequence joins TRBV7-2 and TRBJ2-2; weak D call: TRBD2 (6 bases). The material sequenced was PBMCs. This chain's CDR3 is CASSPRLSAGSTGELFF. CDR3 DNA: TGTGCCAGCAGCCCAAGGCTATCGGCGGGGTCTACCGGGGAGCTGTTTTTT.